The rows below give T cell receptor beta chains drawn from one sample of a study of blood T cell repertoires in COVID-19. The assay was immunoSEQ multiplex PCR, and TCRdb's table has in-frame clones only and misses some. Here the sample spans a few hundred thousand clones, around 90% being singletons. Sample: peripheral blood. These receptors were collected from a human donor in a cohort sampled during active COVID-19. Each CDR3 is given with its conserved first and last residue. The D gene is left open where the match is weak. The listing skips clone size in some rows; elsewhere it reads once, few, many or a size class.

CDR3 protein	CDR3 DNA	D gene	clone size	V gene	J gene
CASSGGGGYTF	TGTGCCAGCAGTGGAGGGGGCGGCTACACCTTC	TRBD1	.	TRBV27	TRBJ1-2
CASSSQGVYSPLHF	TGTGCCAGCAGTTCCCAGGGTGTTTATTCACCCCTCCACTTT	.	.	TRBV5-6	TRBJ1-6
CAIRDSQPQYF	TGTGCCATCCGGGACAGCCAACCGCAGTATTTT	TRBD1	once	TRBV10-3	TRBJ2-3
CASSQGALTLDEQYF	TGTGCCAGCAGCCAAGGGGCCCTTACCTTGGACGAGCAGTACTTC	.	.	TRBV3-1/TRBV3-2	TRBJ2-7
CASRPTRNTEAFF	TGTGCCAGTAGGCCGACACGGAACACTGAAGCTTTCTTT	.	.	TRBV19	TRBJ1-1
CASSQVGQGIFYGYTF	TGCGCCAGCAGCCAAGTGGGGCAGGGCATCTTCTATGGCTACACCTTC	.	.	TRBV4-1	TRBJ1-2
CASSTRQSYFTEAFF	TGTGCCAGTAGTACACGACAGTCGTATTTCACTGAAGCTTTCTTT	.	.	TRBV19	TRBJ1-1
CASTPAGSAYEQYF	TGTGCCAGCACCCCCGCCGGTTCGGCCTACGAGCAGTACTTC	.	.	TRBV7-2	TRBJ2-7
CASSIAYIVYNEQFF	TGTGCCAGTAGTATCGCTTATATAGTGTACAATGAGCAGTTCTTC	.	.	TRBV19	TRBJ2-1
CASSPRAATTEQYF	TGTGCCAGCAGCCCGAGGGCAGCAACCACCGAGCAGTACTTC	.	.	TRBV28	TRBJ2-7
CAWSPYFGNTIYF	TGTGCCTGGAGTCCCTACTTTGGAAACACCATATATTTT	.	.	TRBV30	TRBJ1-3
CASNLGLNTGELFF	TGTGCCAGCAACCTGGGACTGAACACCGGGGAGCTGTTTTTT	.	.	TRBV7-9	TRBJ2-2
CASEAYRLGQGAAGSGNTIYF	TGTGCCAGTGAAGCATATAGATTGGGACAGGGGGCCGCCGGCTCTGGAAACACCATATATTTT	TRBD1	once	TRBV19	TRBJ1-3
CASSPNGDTSTDTQYF	TGTGCCAGCTCACCGAATGGTGACACTAGCACAGATACGCAGTATTTT	.	.	TRBV18	TRBJ2-3
CASSVSGDEDTEAFF	TGTGCCAGCAGTGTCTCGGGGGACGAGGACACTGAAGCTTTCTTT	.	.	TRBV25-1	TRBJ1-1
CASSLGPGGAGELFF	TGTGCCAGCAGCTTAGGTCCAGGGGGTGCCGGGGAGCTGTTTTTT	TRBD1	.	TRBV7-6	TRBJ2-2
CASSLGGGVYEQYF	TGTGCCAGCAGCTTAGGAGGAGGAGTCTACGAGCAGTACTTC	.	.	TRBV11-2	TRBJ2-7
CASSPSVQGNMNTEAFF	TGTGCCAGCTCACCCAGTGTTCAGGGGAACATGAACACTGAAGCTTTCTTT	.	.	TRBV18	TRBJ1-1
CAWSSGTGAHTEAFF	TGTGCCTGGAGTTCCGGGACAGGGGCTCACACTGAAGCTTTCTTT	TRBD1	.	TRBV30	TRBJ1-1
CAWGGTDGNTIYF	TGTGCCTGGGGGGGGACAGATGGAAACACCATATATTTT	TRBD1	.	TRBV30	TRBJ1-3
CASSPTGIGETQYF	TGTGCCAGCAGCCCGACAGGGATCGGTGAGACCCAGTACTTC	TRBD1	few	TRBV11-2	TRBJ2-5
CAWSSQASSTDTQYF	TGTGCCTGGAGCTCACAGGCTTCTAGCACAGATACGCAGTATTTT	.	.	TRBV30	TRBJ2-3
CASSQGLPLAGDLETQYF	TGCGCCAGCAGCCAAGGCCTACCCCTAGCGGGGGATTTGGAGACCCAGTACTTC	TRBD2	.	TRBV4-3	TRBJ2-5
CASRPSSTDTQYF	TGTGCCAGCAGGCCCAGTAGCACAGATACGCAGTATTTT	.	.	TRBV28	TRBJ2-3
CASSQGALGEEQYF	TGTGCCAGCAGCCAGGGAGCCCTCGGTGAGGAGCAGTACTTC	.	once	TRBV7-8	TRBJ2-7
CASSQKPAGGLIAKNIQYF	TGCGCCAGCAGCCAAAAACCGGCGGGGGGTCTGATAGCCAAAAACATTCAGTACTTC	TRBD2	few	TRBV4-1	TRBJ2-4
CASSYIWRENTGELFF	TGTGCCAGCAGTTACATCTGGCGGGAGAACACCGGGGAGCTGTTTTTT	.	.	TRBV6-5	TRBJ2-2
CASSQLTNYEQYF	TGTGCCAGCAGCCAGCTTACTAATTACGAGCAGTACTTC	.	once	TRBV4-2	TRBJ2-7
CASSIYPTSGSTLRHEQYF	TGTGCCAGTAGTATCTATCCGACTAGCGGAAGCACACTACGGCACGAGCAGTACTTC	TRBD2	.	TRBV19	TRBJ2-7
CASSENFFSGANVLTF	TGTGCCAGCAGTGAAAACTTCTTCTCTGGGGCCAACGTCCTGACTTTC	.	.	TRBV2	TRBJ2-6
CSVYFGTSGGTYNEQFF	TGCAGCGTTTATTTCGGGACTAGCGGGGGGACCTACAATGAGCAGTTCTTC	TRBD2	once	TRBV29-1	TRBJ2-1
CASSLDGRAADEQFF	TGCGCCAGCAGCTTGGACGGGAGGGCCGCTGATGAGCAGTTCTTC	TRBD2	.	TRBV5-1	TRBJ2-1
CADKGGGVSCEQFF	TGTGCCGATAAAGGCGGGGGCGTTTCGTGTGAGCAGTTCTTC	.	.	TRBV7-2	TRBJ2-1
CASSPPGQYEQYF	TGTGCCAGCTCACCACCGGGGCAGTACGAGCAGTACTTC	.	.	TRBV18	TRBJ2-7
CASSPWREGRLPYEQYF	TGTGCCAGCAGCCCGTGGCGGGAGGGCCGGCTTCCCTACGAGCAGTACTTC	TRBD2	.	TRBV7-2	TRBJ2-7
CASSLDYFGNEKLFF	TGTGCCAGCAGCTTAGATTACTTTGGTAATGAAAAACTGTTTTTT	.	.	TRBV7-9	TRBJ1-4
CASSRQTGLAEAFF	TGTGCCAGCAGCCGTCAGACAGGGTTGGCTGAAGCTTTCTTT	TRBD1	.	TRBV4-2	TRBJ1-1
CASSLQGDTEAFF	TGCGCCAGCAGCTTACAGGGGGACACTGAAGCTTTCTTT	TRBD1	once	TRBV5-1	TRBJ1-1
CASSESRQGTGEQYF	TGTGCCAGCAGTGAATCCCGACAGGGAACGGGCGAGCAGTACTTC	TRBD1	.	TRBV25-1	TRBJ2-7
CASSESRVGMNGYTF	TGTGCCAGCAGTGAATCCAGGGTGGGTATGAATGGCTACACCTTC	.	.	TRBV25-1	TRBJ1-2
CASSMEAEQYF	TGTGCCAGTAGTATGGAGGCCGAGCAGTACTTC	.	.	TRBV19	TRBJ2-7
CASSFGWSLDNSPLHF	TGTGCCAGCAGTTTTGGATGGAGTCTAGATAATTCACCCCTCCACTTT	.	.	TRBV28	TRBJ1-6
CASISTEGSEQYF	TGTGCCAGCATCTCCACGGAGGGAAGCGAGCAGTACTTC	.	.	TRBV6-5	TRBJ2-7
CASSLSAEAFF	TGTGCCAGCAGTTTGTCCGCTGAAGCTTTCTTT	.	.	TRBV6-2/TRBV6-3	TRBJ1-1
CAINLGGEDEKLFF	TGTGCCATAAATTTGGGCGGGGAGGATGAAAAACTGTTTTTT	.	once	TRBV6-6	TRBJ1-4
CASSADRDYGYTF	TGTGCCAGCAGCGCCGACAGAGACTATGGCTACACCTTC	.	.	TRBV9	TRBJ1-2
CAWRGTGGYGELFF	TGTGCCTGGAGAGGGACGGGAGGTTACGGGGAGCTGTTTTTT	TRBD2	once	TRBV30	TRBJ2-2
CASSTVDRVSVNTEAFF	TGTGCCAGTAGTACCGTCGACAGGGTTAGCGTGAACACTGAAGCTTTCTTT	TRBD1	.	TRBV19	TRBJ1-1
CATTEEGAAKNIQYF	TGTGCCACCACCGAAGAGGGGGCGGCCAAAAACATTCAGTACTTC	TRBD1	.	TRBV19	TRBJ2-4
CASSQGAGFSNQPQHF	TGTGCCAGCAGCCAAGGGGCGGGATTTAGCAATCAGCCCCAGCATTTT	.	.	TRBV7-9	TRBJ1-5
CASSTGTGEVTHGYTF	TGTGCCAGCAGCACCGGGACAGGGGAAGTGACGCATGGCTACACCTTC	TRBD1	.	TRBV7-9	TRBJ1-2
CASSEPGLPNYGYTF	TGTGCCAGCAGCGAACCGGGACTCCCGAACTATGGCTACACCTTC	.	.	TRBV7-2	TRBJ1-2
CASSLTHRGEQYF	TGTGCCAGCAGCCTTACCCACAGGGGCGAGCAGTACTTC	TRBD1	medium-sized	TRBV3-1/TRBV3-2	TRBJ2-7
CASMKYRGDSRTGQPQHF	TGTGCCAGTATGAAGTATCGGGGAGACAGTCGAACAGGGCAGCCCCAGCATTTT	.	.	TRBV19	TRBJ1-5